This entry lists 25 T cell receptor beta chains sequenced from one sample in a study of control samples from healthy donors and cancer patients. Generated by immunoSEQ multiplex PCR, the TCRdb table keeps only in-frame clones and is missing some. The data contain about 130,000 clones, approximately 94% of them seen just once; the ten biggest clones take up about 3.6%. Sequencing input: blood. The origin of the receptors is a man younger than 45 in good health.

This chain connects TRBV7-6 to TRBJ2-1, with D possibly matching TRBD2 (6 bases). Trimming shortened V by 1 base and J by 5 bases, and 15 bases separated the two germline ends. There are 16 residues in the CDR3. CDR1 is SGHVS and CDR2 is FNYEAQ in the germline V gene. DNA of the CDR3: TGTGCCAGCAGCTTAGGGGTTCGGGGGAGAAACAATGAGCAGTTCTTC. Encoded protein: CASSLGVRGRNNEQFF.

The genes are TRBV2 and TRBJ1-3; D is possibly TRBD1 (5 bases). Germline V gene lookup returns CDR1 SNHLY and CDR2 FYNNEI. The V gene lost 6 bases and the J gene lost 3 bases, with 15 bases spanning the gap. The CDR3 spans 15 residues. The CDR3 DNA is TGTGCCAGCAGGGATCAGGGATTACGTGGAAACACCATATATTTT. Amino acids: CASRDQGLRGNTIYF.

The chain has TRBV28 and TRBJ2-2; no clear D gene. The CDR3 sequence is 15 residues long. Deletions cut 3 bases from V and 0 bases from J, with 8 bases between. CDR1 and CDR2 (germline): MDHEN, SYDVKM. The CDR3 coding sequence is TGTGCCAGCAGTTTTGCTCGGGCGAACACCGGGGAGCTGTTTTTT. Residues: CASSFARANTGELFF. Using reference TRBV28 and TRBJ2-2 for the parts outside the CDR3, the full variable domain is DVKVTQSSRYLVKRTGEKVFLECVQDMDHENMFWYRQDPGLGLRLIYFSYDVKMKEKGDIPEGYSVSREKKERFSLILESASTNQTSMYLCASSFARANTGELFFGEGSRLTVL.

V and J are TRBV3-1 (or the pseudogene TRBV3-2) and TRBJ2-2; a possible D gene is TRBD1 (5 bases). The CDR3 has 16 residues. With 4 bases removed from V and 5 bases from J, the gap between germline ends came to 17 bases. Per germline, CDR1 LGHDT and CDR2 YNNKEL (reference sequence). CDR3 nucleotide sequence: TGTGCCAGCAGCCCCATAAGGGGCCGTGCTACCGGGGAGCTGTTTTTT. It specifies CASSPIRGRATGELFF.

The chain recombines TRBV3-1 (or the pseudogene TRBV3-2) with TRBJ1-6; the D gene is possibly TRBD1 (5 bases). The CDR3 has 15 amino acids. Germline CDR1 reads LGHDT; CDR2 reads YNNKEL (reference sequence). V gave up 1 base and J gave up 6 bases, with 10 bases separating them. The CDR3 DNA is TGTGCCAGCAGCCAAGGGGGTCAGGGTAATTCACCCCTCCACTTT. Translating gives CASSQGGQGNSPLHF.

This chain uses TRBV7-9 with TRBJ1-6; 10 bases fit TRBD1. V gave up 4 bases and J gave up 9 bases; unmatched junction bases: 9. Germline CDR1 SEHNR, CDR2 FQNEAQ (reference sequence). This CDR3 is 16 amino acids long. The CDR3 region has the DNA TGTGCCAGCAGCTCCGACAGGGGGCTTATAGGTTCACCCCTCCACTTT. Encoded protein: CASSSDRGLIGSPLHF.

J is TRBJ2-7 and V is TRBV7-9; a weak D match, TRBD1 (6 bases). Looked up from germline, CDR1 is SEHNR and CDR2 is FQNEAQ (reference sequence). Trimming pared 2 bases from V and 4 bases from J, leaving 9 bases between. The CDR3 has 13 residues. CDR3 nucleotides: TGTGCCAGCAGCTTAAGACAGGAATACGAGCAGTACTTC. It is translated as CASSLRQEYEQYF. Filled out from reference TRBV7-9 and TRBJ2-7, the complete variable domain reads DTGVSQNPRHKITKRGQNVTFRCDPISEHNRLYWYRQTLGQGPEFLTYFQNEAQLEKSRLLSDRFSAERPKGSFSTLEIQRTEQGDSAMYLCASSLRQEYEQYFGPGTRLTVT.

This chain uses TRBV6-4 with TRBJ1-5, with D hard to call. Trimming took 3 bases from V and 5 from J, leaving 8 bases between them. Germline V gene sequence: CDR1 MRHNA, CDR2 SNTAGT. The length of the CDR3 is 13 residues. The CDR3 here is CASSEAPYQPQHF. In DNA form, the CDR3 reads TGTGCCAGCAGTGAAGCTCCCTATCAGCCCCAGCATTTT.

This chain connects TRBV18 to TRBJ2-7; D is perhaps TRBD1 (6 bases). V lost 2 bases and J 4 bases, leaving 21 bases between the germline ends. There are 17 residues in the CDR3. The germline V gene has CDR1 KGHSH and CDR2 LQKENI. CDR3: CASSPTLYPDRQYEQYF. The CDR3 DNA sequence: TGTGCCAGCTCACCAACCCTATACCCCGACAGGCAATACGAGCAGTACTTC.

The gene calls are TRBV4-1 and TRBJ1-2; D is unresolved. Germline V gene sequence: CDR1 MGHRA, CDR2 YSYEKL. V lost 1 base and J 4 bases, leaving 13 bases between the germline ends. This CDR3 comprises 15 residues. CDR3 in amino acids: CASSQVRFGSYGYTF. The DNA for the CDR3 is TGCGCCAGCAGCCAAGTGCGGTTCGGAAGCTATGGCTACACCTTC.

CDR3 amino acids: CASSSGTENQPQHF. The CDR3 bases are TGCGCCAGCAGCTCCGGGACAGAAAATCAGCCCCAGCATTTT. V gene TRBV5-1 combines with J gene TRBJ1-5; 7 bases align to TRBD1. The germline CDR1 and CDR2 sequences are SGHRS and YFSETQ. Unmatched junction bases numbered 4, after V lost 3 bases and J lost 4 bases. The CDR3 contains 14 residues.

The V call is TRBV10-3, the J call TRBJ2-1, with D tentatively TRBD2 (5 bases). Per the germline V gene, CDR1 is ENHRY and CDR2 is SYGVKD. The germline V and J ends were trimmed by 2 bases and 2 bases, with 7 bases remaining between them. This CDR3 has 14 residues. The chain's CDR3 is CAISESGPYNEQFF. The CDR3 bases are TGTGCCATCAGTGAGAGCGGCCCCTACAATGAGCAGTTCTTC.

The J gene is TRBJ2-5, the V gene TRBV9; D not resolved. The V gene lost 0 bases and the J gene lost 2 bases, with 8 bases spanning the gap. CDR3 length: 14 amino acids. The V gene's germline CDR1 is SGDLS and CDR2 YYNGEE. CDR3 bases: TGTGCCAGCAGCGTAGGCGTGGCACAAGAGACCCAGTACTTC. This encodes CASSVGVAQETQYF.

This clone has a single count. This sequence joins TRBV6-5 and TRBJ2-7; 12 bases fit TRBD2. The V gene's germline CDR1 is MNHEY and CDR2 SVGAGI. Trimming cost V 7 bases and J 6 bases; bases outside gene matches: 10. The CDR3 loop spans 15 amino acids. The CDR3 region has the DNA TGTGCCAGCAACTTCGGACTAGCGGGGTGGGGCGAGCAGTACTTC. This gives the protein CASNFGLAGWGEQYF.

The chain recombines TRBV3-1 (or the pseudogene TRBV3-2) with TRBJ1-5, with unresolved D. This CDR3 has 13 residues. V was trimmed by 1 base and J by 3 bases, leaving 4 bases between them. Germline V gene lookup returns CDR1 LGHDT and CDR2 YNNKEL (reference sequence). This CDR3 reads CASSQADNQPQHF. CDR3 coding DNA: TGTGCCAGCAGCCAAGCTGACAATCAGCCCCAGCATTTT.

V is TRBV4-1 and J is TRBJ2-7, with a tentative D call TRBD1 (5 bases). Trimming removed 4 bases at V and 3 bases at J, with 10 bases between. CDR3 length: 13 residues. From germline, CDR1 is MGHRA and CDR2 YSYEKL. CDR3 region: CASSRTLNYEQYF. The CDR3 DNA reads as TGCGCCAGCAGCCGGACACTTAACTACGAGCAGTACTTC.

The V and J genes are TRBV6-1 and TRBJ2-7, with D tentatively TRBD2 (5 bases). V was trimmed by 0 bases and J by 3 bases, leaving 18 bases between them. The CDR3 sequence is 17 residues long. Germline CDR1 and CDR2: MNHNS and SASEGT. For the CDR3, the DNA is TGTGCCAGCAGTGAAGCTAGGTGGAACAGTCGGGGCTACGAGCAGTACTTC. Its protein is CASSEARWNSRGYEQYF.

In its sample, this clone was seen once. The CDR3 loop reads CASSLPVIGETQYF. The CDR3 nucleotides read TGTGCCAGCAGCTTACCTGTGATCGGAGAGACCCAGTACTTC. The rearrangement joins TRBV7-8 to TRBJ2-5; no firm D call. The V end lost 2 bases, the J end lost 4 bases, and 11 bases lay between the germline ends. CDR1 is SGHVS, CDR2 FQNEAQ, per germline. The CDR3 spans 14 residues. The full variable domain, its missing parts supplied by reference TRBV7-8 and TRBJ2-5, is GAGVSQSPRYKVAKRGQDVALRCDPISGHVSLFWYQQALGQGPEFLTYFQNEAQLDKSGLPSDRFFAERPEGSVSTLKIQRTQQEDSAVYLCASSLPVIGETQYFGPGTRLLVL.

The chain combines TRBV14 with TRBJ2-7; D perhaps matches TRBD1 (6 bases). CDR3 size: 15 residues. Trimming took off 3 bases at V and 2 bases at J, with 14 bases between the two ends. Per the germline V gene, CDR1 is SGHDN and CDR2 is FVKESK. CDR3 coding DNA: TGTGCCAGCAGCCATTGGGGACACGCGCCCTACGAGCAGTACTTC. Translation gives CASSHWGHAPYEQYF.

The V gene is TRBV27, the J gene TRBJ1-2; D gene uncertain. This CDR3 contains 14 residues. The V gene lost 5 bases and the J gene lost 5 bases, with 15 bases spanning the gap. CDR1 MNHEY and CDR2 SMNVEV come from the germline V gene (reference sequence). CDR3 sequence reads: CASSRIDGSYGYTF. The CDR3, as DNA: TGTGCCAGCAGTCGGATTGACGGATCTTATGGCTACACCTTC.

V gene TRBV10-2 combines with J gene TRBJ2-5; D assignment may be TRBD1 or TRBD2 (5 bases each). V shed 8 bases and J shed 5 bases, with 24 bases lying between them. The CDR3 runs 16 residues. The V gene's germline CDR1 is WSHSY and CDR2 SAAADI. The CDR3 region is CASGLTQGRLRETQYF. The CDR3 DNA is TGCGCCAGCGGGCTGACCCAGGGACGGCTGAGGGAGACCCAGTACTTC.

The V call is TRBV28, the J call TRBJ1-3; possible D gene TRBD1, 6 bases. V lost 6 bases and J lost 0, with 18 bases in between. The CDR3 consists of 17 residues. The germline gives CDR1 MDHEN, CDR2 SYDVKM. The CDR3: CASSSLRDTFSGNTIYF. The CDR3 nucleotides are TGTGCCAGCAGCAGTCTAAGGGACACTTTCTCTGGAAACACCATATATTTT.

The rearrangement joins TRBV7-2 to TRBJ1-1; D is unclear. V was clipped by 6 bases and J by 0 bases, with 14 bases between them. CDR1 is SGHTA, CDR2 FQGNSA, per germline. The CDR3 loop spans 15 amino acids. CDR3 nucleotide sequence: TGTGCCAGCAGACTGACTGCGACGTTGAACACTGAAGCTTTCTTT. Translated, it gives CASRLTATLNTEAFF.

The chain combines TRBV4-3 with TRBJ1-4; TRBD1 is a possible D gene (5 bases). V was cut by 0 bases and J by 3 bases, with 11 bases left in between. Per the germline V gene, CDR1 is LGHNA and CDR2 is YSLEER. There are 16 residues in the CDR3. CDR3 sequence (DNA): TGCGCCAGCAGCCAAGAGGCAGGGCGGGCTAATGAAAAACTGTTTTTT. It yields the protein CASSQEAGRANEKLFF.

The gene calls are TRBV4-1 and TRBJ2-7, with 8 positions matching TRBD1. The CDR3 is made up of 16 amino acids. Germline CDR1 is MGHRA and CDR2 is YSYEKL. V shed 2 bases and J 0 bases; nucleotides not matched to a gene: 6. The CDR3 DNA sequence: TGCGCCAGCAGCCAATTTGGACAGGGCATCTCCTACGAGCAGTACTTC. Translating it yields CASSQFGQGISYEQYF.